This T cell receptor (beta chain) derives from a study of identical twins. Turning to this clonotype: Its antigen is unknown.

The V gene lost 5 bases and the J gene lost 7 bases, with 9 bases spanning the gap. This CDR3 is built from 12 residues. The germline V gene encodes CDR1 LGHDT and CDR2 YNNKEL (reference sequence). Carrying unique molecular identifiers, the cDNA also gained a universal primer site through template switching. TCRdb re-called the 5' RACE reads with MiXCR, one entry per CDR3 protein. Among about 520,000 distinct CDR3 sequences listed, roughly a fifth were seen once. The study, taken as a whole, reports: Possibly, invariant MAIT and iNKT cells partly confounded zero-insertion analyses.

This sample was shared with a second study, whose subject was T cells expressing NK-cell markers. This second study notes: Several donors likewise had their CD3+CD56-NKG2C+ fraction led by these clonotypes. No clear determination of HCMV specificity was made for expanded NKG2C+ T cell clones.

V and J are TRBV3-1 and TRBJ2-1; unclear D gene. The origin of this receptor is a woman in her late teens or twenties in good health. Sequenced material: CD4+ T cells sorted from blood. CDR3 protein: CASSGASNEQFF. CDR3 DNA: TGTGCCAGCAGCGGAGCGTCAAATGAGCAGTTCTTC.